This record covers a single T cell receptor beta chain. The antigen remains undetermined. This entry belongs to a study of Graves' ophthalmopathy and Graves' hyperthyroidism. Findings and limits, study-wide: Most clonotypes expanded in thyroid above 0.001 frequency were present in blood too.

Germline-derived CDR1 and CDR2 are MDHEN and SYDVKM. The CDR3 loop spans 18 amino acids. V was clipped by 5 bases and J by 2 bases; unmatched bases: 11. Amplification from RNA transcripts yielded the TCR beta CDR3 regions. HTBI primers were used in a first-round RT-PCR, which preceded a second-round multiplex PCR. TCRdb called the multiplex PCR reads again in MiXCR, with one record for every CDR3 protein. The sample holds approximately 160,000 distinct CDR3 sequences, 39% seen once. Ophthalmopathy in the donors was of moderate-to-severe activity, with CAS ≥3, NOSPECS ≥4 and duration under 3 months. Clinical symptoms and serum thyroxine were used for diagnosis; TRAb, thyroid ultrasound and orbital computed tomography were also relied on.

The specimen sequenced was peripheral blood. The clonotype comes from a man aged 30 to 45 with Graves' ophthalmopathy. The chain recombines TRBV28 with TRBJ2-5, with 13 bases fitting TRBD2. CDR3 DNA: TGTGCCAGCAGTAGACAGGGGACTAGCGGGGTCCCTCAAGAGACCCAGTACTTC. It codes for CASSRQGTSGVPQETQYF.